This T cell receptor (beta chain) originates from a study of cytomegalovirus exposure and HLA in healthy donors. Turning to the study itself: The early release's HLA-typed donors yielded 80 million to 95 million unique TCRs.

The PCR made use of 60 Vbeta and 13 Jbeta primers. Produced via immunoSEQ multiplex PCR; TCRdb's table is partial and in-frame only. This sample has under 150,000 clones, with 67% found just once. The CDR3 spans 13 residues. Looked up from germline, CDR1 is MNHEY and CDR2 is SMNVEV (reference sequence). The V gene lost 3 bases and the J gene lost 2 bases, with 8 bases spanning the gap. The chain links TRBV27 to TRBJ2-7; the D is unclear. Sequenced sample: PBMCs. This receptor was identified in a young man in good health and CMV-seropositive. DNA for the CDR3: TGTGCCAGCAGTTTGTCTCCGGCCTACGAGCAGTACTTC. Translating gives CASSLSPAYEQYF.